This is a list of T cell receptor beta chains from one sample in a study of response to subunit inactivated influenza vaccine. TCRdb passed the RT-PCR reads through MiXCR, listing each CDR3 protein once. The sample consists of some 500,000 distinct CDR3 sequences, more than 15% of them appearing once. The input for sequencing was CD4+ T cells sorted from PBMCs, taken less than 30 months after vaccination. These receptors were obtained from a man aged 50 to 75 who received an inactivated influenza vaccine. Each CDR3 is given with its conserved first and last residue. A D gene is named only where the DNA matches it firmly. Size is omitted from some rows. Given values are once, few, many or a class for expanded clones.

j_call v_call clone_size d_call cdr3_aa cdr3_nt
TRBJ1-2 TRBV11-2 few TRBD1 CASSLRKRTGIANYGYTF TGTGCCAGCAGCTTACGAAAAAGGACAGGAATAGCTAACTATGGCTACACCTTC
TRBJ2-7 TRBV6-5 NA NA CASSYGGMYEQYF TGTGCCAGCAGTTACGGTGGGATGTACGAGCAGTACTTC
TRBJ1-6 TRBV12-3/TRBV12-4 NA NA CASSLGGGAADSPLHF TGTGCCAGCAGTCTAGGGGGTGGGGCCGCCGATTCACCCCTCCACTTT
TRBJ1-2 TRBV20-1 few NA CSASRAAYGYTF TGCAGTGCATCCAGGGCCGCCTATGGCTACACCTTC
TRBJ1-1 TRBV5-1 few TRBD1 CASSDRQGRDTEAFF TGCGCCAGCAGCGATAGACAGGGGCGCGACACTGAAGCTTTCTTT
TRBJ2-5 TRBV5-1 NA NA CASSLERADETQYF TGCGCCAGCAGCTTGGAGAGGGCCGATGAGACCCAGTACTTC
TRBJ2-5 TRBV28 NA NA CASSSSTGFETQYF TGTGCCAGCAGTTCATCGACAGGTTTCGAGACCCAGTACTTC
TRBJ2-7 TRBV18 few TRBD1 CASSPPFLVRTGPYEQYF TGTGCCAGCTCACCACCGTTTCTGGTTCGGACAGGGCCCTACGAGCAGTACTTC
TRBJ2-5 TRBV7-9 NA TRBD1 CASSYRDRGKLTQYF TGTGCCAGCAGCTACCGGGACAGGGGCAAGTTGACCCAGTACTTC
TRBJ1-4 TRBV30 NA TRBD1 CAWSKGQGNEKLFF TGTGCCTGGAGTAAGGGACAGGGAAATGAAAAACTGTTTTTT